The 2 T cell receptor beta chains below come from one sample, sequenced in a study of blood T cell repertoires in COVID-19 (dated by TCRdb to 2018 to 2020). The method was the immunoSEQ multiplex PCR assay. What TCRdb holds here is the immuneACCESS table cut down to in-frame rearrangements. Part of the clones is not present; checked against another copy, under half of the missing clones reflect an unresolved V gene, and the others are unexplained. This sample gives 95,000 or so clones in total; roughly 79% of them show up just once. The top ten clones comprise around 4.7% of the sample. Material for sequencing was peripheral blood. These receptors were obtained from a man older than 75 with COVID-19, enrolled during active disease.

V is TRBV5-1 and J is TRBJ2-5; 10 bases match TRBD2. This CDR3 is built from 14 residues. Germline assignment: CDR1 SGHRS and CDR2 YFSETQ. With 4 bases clipped from V and 2 bases from J, the junction kept 2 bases outside the gene matches. The CDR3, as DNA: TGCGCCAGCAGCCCGACTAGCGGGCAAGAGACCCAGTACTTC. Protein: CASSPTSGQETQYF. The variable domain in full, with the rest retrieved from reference TRBV5-1 and TRBJ2-5, is KAGVTQTPRYLIKTRGQQVTLSCSPISGHRSVSWYQQTPGQGLQFLFEYFSETQRNKGNFPGRFSGRQFSNSRSEMNVSTLELGDSALYLCASSPTSGQETQYFGPGTRLLVL.

The CDR3 DNA sequence: TGTGCCAGTAGTATCTCCAGGGGCCACACCGGGGAGCTGTTTTTT. Encoded protein: CASSISRGHTGELFF. The chain employs TRBV19 and TRBJ2-2; weak D call: TRBD1 (6 bases). This CDR3 region has 15 residues. V lost 3 bases to trimming and J lost 3 bases, with 11 bases between them. In germline, CDR1 is LNHDA, CDR2 SQIVND (reference sequence). Using reference TRBV19 and TRBJ2-2 for the parts outside the CDR3, the full variable domain is DGGITQSPKYLFRKEGQNVTLSCEQNLNHDAMYWYRQDPGQGLRLIYYSQIVNDFQKGDIAEGYSVSREKKESFPLTVTSAQKNPTAFYLCASSISRGHTGELFFGEGSRLTVL.